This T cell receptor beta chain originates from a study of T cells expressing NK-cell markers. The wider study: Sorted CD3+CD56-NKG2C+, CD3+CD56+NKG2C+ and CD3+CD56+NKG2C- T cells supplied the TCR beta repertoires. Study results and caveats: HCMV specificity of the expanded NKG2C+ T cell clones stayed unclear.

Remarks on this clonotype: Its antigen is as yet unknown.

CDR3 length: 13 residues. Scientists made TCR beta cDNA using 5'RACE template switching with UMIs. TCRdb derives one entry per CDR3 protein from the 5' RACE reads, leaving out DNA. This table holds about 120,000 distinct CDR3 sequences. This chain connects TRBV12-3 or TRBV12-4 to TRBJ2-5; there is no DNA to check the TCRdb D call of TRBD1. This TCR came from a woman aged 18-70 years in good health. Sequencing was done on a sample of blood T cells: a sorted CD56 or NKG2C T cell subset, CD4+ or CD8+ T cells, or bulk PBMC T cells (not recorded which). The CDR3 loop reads CASSLGGWETQYF.